This T cell receptor (beta chain) stems from a study of T cells in Graves' hyperthyroidism and ophthalmopathy. The study's findings and limits: Blood also carried most thyroid clonotypes expanded above 0.001.

Amplification of TCR beta CDR3 regions used RNA as the template. A first-round RT-PCR of the TCR CDR3 used the HTBI primer set. TCRdb used MiXCR to reprocess the multiplex PCR reads, holding one entry per CDR3 protein. The sample yields a few hundred thousand distinct CDR3 sequences, 13% to 15% seen once. There are many counts of this clonotype. Its antigen is undetermined. The ends were cut back, 5 bases at V and 0 bases at J, with 15 bases in the middle. The germline CDR1 and CDR2 sequences are SNHLY and FYNNEI. This CDR3 has 16 amino acids. What was sequenced was blood. V gene TRBV2 combines with J gene TRBJ2-3, with D tentatively TRBD1 (6 bases). The receptor comes from a woman under 40 with Graves' ophthalmopathy. The CDR3 is CASSPLRDKSTDTQYF. The CDR3 DNA sequence: TGTGCCAGCAGTCCCCTCCGGGACAAGAGCACAGATACGCAGTATTTT. Combining the CDR3 with reference TRBV2 and TRBJ2-3 gives the whole variable domain EPEVTQTPSHQVTQMGQEVILRCVPISNHLYFYWYRQILGQKVEFLVSFYNNEISEKSEIFDDQFSVERPDGSNFTLKIRSTKLEDSAMYFCASSPLRDKSTDTQYFGPGTRLTVL.